This TCR beta chain originates from a study of technical replicates of blood from a few donors. Trimming shortened V by 2 bases and J by 0 bases, and 8 bases separated the two germline ends. The CDR3 covers 14 residues. Germline V gives CDR1 LNHDA, CDR2 SQIVND (reference sequence). Only in-frame clones appear in the TCRdb table, and some are missing; sequencing was by immunoSEQ multiplex PCR. The sample consists of some 60,000 clones, about 95% of them appearing once. The sequence was obtained from a human donor in good health. Some clones in this sample may be carry-over from other donors' samples. This chain connects TRBV19 to TRBJ2-7; no firm D call. The sequenced material came from PBMCs. The CDR3 here is CASSISPTSYEQYF. CDR3 nucleotides: TGTGCCAGTAGTATAAGCCCAACCTCCTACGAGCAGTACTTC.